The 19 T cell receptor beta chains listed next were all sequenced from one sample in a study of blood T cell repertoires in COVID-19. The repertoire was sequenced with immunoSEQ multiplex PCR; TCRdb's copy has only in-frame clones and lacks some. The data show fewer than 300,000 clones, 88% seen once. The sample consisted of peripheral blood. The receptors were sampled from a man between 18 and 29 years old with active or convalescent COVID-19.

This clone was observed once. The genes are TRBV5-1 and TRBJ1-2; TRBD1 might be the D (6 bases). The CDR3 is 13 amino acids. V was pared by 7 bases and J by 6 bases, with 16 bases between. CDR1 and CDR2 (germline): SGHRS, YFSETQ. In DNA form, the CDR3 reads TGCGCCAGCCGACAGGCTTTAGTCCATGGCTACACCTTC. Translated: CASRQALVHGYTF.

V gene TRBV10-1 combines with J gene TRBJ2-7, with 13 bases matching TRBD2. After removal of 3 bases from V and 4 bases from J, the junction contained 6 bases not matched to a gene. Germline V gives CDR1 WNHNN, CDR2 SYGVQD (reference sequence). The CDR3 runs 16 residues. The CDR3 sequence: CASSDSGLAGDYEQYF. The CDR3 region has the DNA TGCGCCAGCAGTGATTCCGGACTAGCGGGGGATTACGAGCAGTACTTC.

V gene TRBV29-1 combines with J gene TRBJ2-7, with TRBD1 as a possible D gene (6 bases). Germline V gene lookup returns CDR1 SQVTM and CDR2 ANQGSEA. This CDR3 spans 13 amino acids. With 6 bases removed from V and 0 bases from J, the gap between germline ends came to 12 bases. The CDR3 DNA sequence: TGCAGCGTGGCTACAGGGAGCTCCTACGAGCAGTACTTC. Amino acid sequence: CSVATGSSYEQYF.

A word on this clone: A much larger clone differs from this one at a single base, so this may be a read error. The chain employs TRBV5-1 and TRBJ2-2, with TRBD1 matching over 11 bases. CDR1 is SGHRS and CDR2 is YFSETQ in the germline V gene. The CDR3 spans 16 residues. After removal of 3 bases from V and 0 bases from J, the junction contained 1 base not matched to a gene. Written as DNA, the CDR3 is TGCGCCAGCAGCTGGGGACAGGGGGCGAACACCGGGGAGCTGTTTTTT. It encodes CASSWGQGANTGELFF.

The gene calls are TRBV6-1 and TRBJ2-7; possibly TRBD2 for D (6 bases). This CDR3 has 15 amino acids. Trimming cost V 1 base and J 1 base, with 11 bases left between them. CDR1 MNHNS and CDR2 SASEGT come from the germline V gene. CDR3 bases: TGTGCCAGCAGTGAAGTTGGGACTGTATCCTACGAGCAGTACTTC. It translates to CASSEVGTVSYEQYF.

The chain joins TRBV19 to TRBJ2-7; D is possibly TRBD2 (6 bases). There are 15 residues in the CDR3. Trimming took 5 bases from V and 2 from J, leaving 16 bases between them. CDR1 and CDR2 from the germline V gene are LNHDA and SQIVND (reference sequence). CDR3 DNA: TGTGCCAGTAGTCAGCTCCCGGGACTTCCCTACGAGCAGTACTTC. The encoded protein is CASSQLPGLPYEQYF.

The chain uses TRBV5-1 and TRBJ1-4; TRBD1 is a possible D gene (6 bases). CDR1 is SGHRS and CDR2 is YFSETQ in the germline V gene. The CDR3 loop spans 15 amino acids. Trimming left V 5 bases short and J 3 bases short, with 14 bases between. CDR3 protein: CASRQGTGSNEKLFF. DNA for the CDR3: TGCGCCAGCAGACAGGGCACAGGGTCTAATGAAAAACTGTTTTTT.

There are a few counts of this clone. One end of the junction varies from germline; a read error may be responsible. The chain recombines TRBV27 with TRBJ1-1, with 8 bases lining up with TRBD1. Germline V gives CDR1 MNHEY, CDR2 SMNVEV (reference sequence). This CDR3 contains 13 residues. CDR3 sequence (DNA): TGTGCCAGCAGGCGGACAGGGCTGGGGGTTACCGCTTTT. Translating it yields CASRRTGLGVTAF.

The chain recombines TRBV19 with TRBJ1-5, with 9 nucleotides matching TRBD1. V lost 1 base to trimming and J lost 5 bases; unmatched junction nucleotides: 12. This CDR3 has 18 amino acids. CDR1 is LNHDA and CDR2 is SQIVND in the germline V gene (reference sequence). The CDR3 here is CASSIGYRGRAGDQPQHF. As DNA, the CDR3 is TGTGCCAGTAGTATAGGTTACAGGGGGCGAGCAGGGGATCAGCCCCAGCATTTT.

The chain joins TRBV25-1 to TRBJ1-4; D is uncertain. Germline V gene lookup returns CDR1 MGHDK and CDR2 SYGVNS. This CDR3 is built from 15 residues. Trimming pared 0 bases from V and 6 bases from J, leaving 11 bases between. The CDR3 sequence: CASSEYGKWDEKLFF. CDR3 DNA sequence: TGTGCCAGCAGTGAATACGGGAAGTGGGATGAAAAACTGTTTTTT.

The chain uses TRBV10-3 and TRBJ1-1; the D gene is possibly TRBD1 (6 bases). The V gene's germline CDR1 is ENHRY and CDR2 SYGVKD. V was clipped by 10 bases and J by 0 bases, with 15 bases between them. The CDR3 is made up of 14 amino acids. CDR3 region: CATQLGDMNTEAFF. The CDR3 DNA is TGTGCCACACAATTAGGGGACATGAACACTGAAGCTTTCTTT.

V and J are TRBV21-1 and TRBJ2-5; no check of the table's D call, TRBD1, against the DNA was made. TRBV21-1 is shown as a pseudogene. The CDR3 totals 15 residues. CDR3 protein: CASRKAGQPKETQYF. The CDR3, as DNA: TGTGCCAGCAGAAAAGCGGGACAGCCTAAAGAGACCCAGTACTTC.

V is TRBV10-2 and J is TRBJ1-1, with TRBD1 matching 9 bases. Trimming cost V 4 bases and J 4 bases; bases outside gene matches: 1. This CDR3 region has 13 residues. Germline loops: CDR1 WSHSY, CDR2 SAAADI. DNA of the CDR3: TGCGCCAGCAGTGGGACAGGGGTCACTGAAGCTTTCTTT. The encoded protein is CASSGTGVTEAFF.

The rearrangement links TRBV6-5 to TRBJ2-3; D not resolved. Germline V gene data show CDR1 as MNHEY and CDR2 as SVGAGI. V was pared by 6 bases and J by 2 bases, with 12 bases between. The CDR3 has 14 amino acids. The CDR3 DNA reads TGTGCCAGCAGGAGTATACGGTACACAGATACGCAGTATTTT. Amino acid sequence: CASRSIRYTDTQYF.

In its sample, this clone was seen once. This sequence joins TRBV7-2 and TRBJ2-4, with 15 bases aligning to TRBD2. The CDR3 sequence is 19 residues long. Germline CDR1 reads SGHTA; CDR2 reads FQGNSA. J gave up 3 bases and V 2 bases, and 8 bases lay outside the gene matches. The CDR3 reads CASSLIGLAGGPGKNIQYF. The CDR3 bases are TGTGCCAGCAGCTTAATCGGACTAGCGGGGGGGCCGGGCAAAAACATTCAGTACTTC.

The genes are TRBV5-8 and TRBJ2-2, with TRBD1 matching over 9 bases. Germline V gene sequence: CDR1 SGHTS, CDR2 YDEGEE. V trimming: 3 bases; J trimming: 7 bases; junction bases outside the gene matches: 7. The length of the CDR3 is 15 residues. CDR3 amino acids: CASSSRDRVYGELFF. Written as DNA, the CDR3 is TGTGCCAGCAGCTCCCGGGACAGGGTATACGGGGAGCTGTTTTTT. The full variable domain, its missing parts supplied by reference TRBV5-8 and TRBJ2-2, is EAGVTQSPTHLIKTRGQQATLRCSPISGHTSVYWYQQALGLGLQFLLWYDEGEERNRGNFPPRFSGRQFPNYSSELNVNALELEDSALYLCASSSRDRVYGELFFGEGSRLTVL.

This chain uses TRBV11-2 with TRBJ2-7; 10 bases line up with TRBD1. This CDR3 spans 15 amino acids. With 1 base clipped from V and 4 bases from J, the junction kept 4 bases outside the gene matches. Germline CDR1 and CDR2: SGHAT and FQNNGV. Here the CDR3 DNA reads TGTGCCAGCAGCTTAGGGACAGGGGGTACGTACGAGCAGTACTTC. Its translation is CASSLGTGGTYEQYF.

The genes are TRBV5-1 and TRBJ2-1; a possible D gene is TRBD1 (6 bases). The CDR3 extends over 16 amino acids. The germline gives CDR1 SGHRS, CDR2 YFSETQ. The V end was cut by 0 bases, the J end by 4 bases, with 14 bases between. The CDR3 reads CASSLEVMQGYNEQFF. DNA of the CDR3: TGCGCCAGCAGCTTGGAAGTCATGCAGGGGTACAATGAGCAGTTCTTC.

CDR3 nucleotides: TGTGCCAGCAGTTTAGTGGCTAGCTGGGAGCAGTACTTC. This gives the protein CASSLVASWEQYF. The chain combines TRBV12-3 or TRBV12-4 with TRBJ2-7; D may be TRBD2 (5 bases). V was clipped by 1 base and J by 7 bases, with 11 bases between them. The CDR3 totals 13 residues.